The 29 T cell receptor beta chains given below trace back to one sample, sequenced in a study of cytomegalovirus exposure and HLA in healthy donors. The primer mix had 60 Vbeta and 13 Jbeta primers. Repertoires were generated with immunoSEQ multiplex PCR, while TCRdb's copy carries only in-frame clones and drops some. The table has some 150,000 clones, roughly 80% seen once; the top ten hold around 4.3%. Material for sequencing was PBMCs. These receptors were obtained from a woman in her forties or fifties in good health and CMV-seropositive.

This clone was found a few times. The V and J genes are TRBV10-3 and TRBJ2-3; tentatively, D is TRBD2 (5 bases). Germline CDR1 ENHRY, CDR2 SYGVKD. The CDR3 consists of 16 residues. Trimming pared 6 bases from V and 3 bases from J, leaving 19 bases between. The CDR3 DNA sequence: TGTGCCATCAGGGGCAGTTCTCCGGGGTGGACAGATACGCAGTATTTT. The encoded protein is CAIRGSSPGWTDTQYF.

V gene TRBV15 combines with J gene TRBJ2-1; the match to TRBD2 covers 8 bases. The CDR3 runs to 19 residues. Unmatched junction bases numbered 14, after V lost 4 bases and J lost 0 bases. Germline V gives CDR1 LNHNV, CDR2 YYDKDF (reference sequence). The CDR3 nucleotides read TGTGCCACCAGCATCGGGAGGGCATTAATCCTCGACTCCTACAATGAGCAGTTCTTC. Translating it yields CATSIGRALILDSYNEQFF.

V and J are TRBV2 and TRBJ2-4; TRBD2 might be the D (7 bases). The CDR3 has 17 amino acids. CDR1 is SNHLY, CDR2 FYNNEI, per germline. The V end was cut by 3 bases, the J end by 2 bases, with 17 bases between. The CDR3 DNA reads as TGTGCCAGCAGTGAGGGAGGGGGGTTGGGGACCAAAAACATTCAGTACTTC. Its translation is CASSEGGGLGTKNIQYF.

The chain employs TRBV7-3 and TRBJ2-7; TRBD1 aligns across 7 bases. From germline, CDR1 is SGHTA and CDR2 FQGTGA. The V and J ends lost 5 bases and 5 bases, in that order; junction bases with no gene match: 12. This CDR3 is 15 amino acids long. The CDR3 nucleotides read TGTGCCAGCAGCCCGGAACAGGGGCGCCGGAACGAGCAGTACTTC. This translates into CASSPEQGRRNEQYF.

This clone appeared once. V is TRBV15 and J is TRBJ2-7, with D possibly TRBD2 on 5 matching bases. This CDR3 has 16 residues. From germline, CDR1 is LNHNV and CDR2 YYDKDF (reference sequence). V lost 4 bases to trimming and J lost 2 bases, with 18 bases between them. The CDR3 sequence is CATSKQEGDGTYEQYF. CDR3 DNA sequence: TGTGCCACCAGCAAGCAGGAAGGTGACGGGACCTACGAGCAGTACTTC.

The chain uses TRBV19 and TRBJ1-1; D gene unclear. The CDR3 length is 13 residues. Germline V gene lookup returns CDR1 LNHDA and CDR2 SQIVND (reference sequence). V was clipped by 5 bases and J by 7 bases, with 14 bases between them. As DNA, the CDR3 is TGTGCCAGTAGTCCATACAAGTCGGGTGAAGCTTTCTTT. This encodes CASSPYKSGEAFF.

The J gene is TRBJ1-1, the V gene TRBV7-8; D is undetermined. V was clipped by 2 bases and J by 4 bases, with 11 bases between them. Germline V gene lookup returns CDR1 SGHVS and CDR2 FQNEAQ. The CDR3 sequence is 14 residues long. The CDR3 region is CASSLPIRGTEAFF. The CDR3 DNA reads as TGTGCCAGCAGCTTACCTATAAGAGGCACTGAAGCTTTCTTT.

The rearrangement links TRBV5-8 to TRBJ2-7; D may be TRBD1 (5 bases). Trimming took 4 bases from V and 1 from J, leaving 9 bases between them. The CDR3 sequence is 13 residues long. Germline-derived CDR1 and CDR2 are SGHTS and YDEGEE. CDR3 coding DNA: TGTGCCAGCAGCCCCCAGGGTTCCTACGAGCAGTACTTC. It translates to CASSPQGSYEQYF.

This chain links TRBV19 with TRBJ1-2; 10 bases line up with TRBD1. Germline V lookup: CDR1 LNHDA, CDR2 SQIVND (reference sequence). The CDR3 runs to 13 residues. Trimming removed 8 bases from V and 4 bases from J; junction bases left unmatched: 4. The chain's CDR3 is CASSGTGVYGYTF. CDR3 coding DNA: TGTGCCAGTTCCGGGACAGGGGTCTATGGCTACACCTTC.

V gene TRBV6-5 combines with J gene TRBJ2-7, with TRBD1 identical over 9 bases. V dropped 0 bases and J dropped 3; count of bases not matched to a gene: 6. Germline lookup yields CDR1 MNHEY and CDR2 SVGAGI. This CDR3 is built from 16 residues. CDR3 DNA sequence: TGTGCCAGCAGTTACTCTTCGGGACAGGGCTTCTACGAGCAGTACTTC. Its translation is CASSYSSGQGFYEQYF.

The J gene is TRBJ2-5, the V gene TRBV27; weak D call: TRBD1 (6 bases). Trimming pared 7 bases from V and 7 bases from J, leaving 16 bases between. The CDR3 is 13 amino acids. Germline lookup yields CDR1 MNHEY and CDR2 SMNVEV (reference sequence). DNA for the CDR3: TGTGCCAGCAAAGGGGGACCATTGGGGACCCAGTACTTC. Translating gives CASKGGPLGTQYF.

The chain is built from TRBV10-1 and TRBJ1-2, with 8 bases identical to TRBD1. CDR1 and CDR2 (germline): WNHNN, SYGVQD (reference sequence). There are 15 residues in the CDR3. V was clipped by 2 bases and J by 3 bases; unmatched bases: 5. The CDR3 DNA reads as TGCGCCAGCAGTGAGGCCACAGGGGGGCACTATGGCTACACCTTC. It translates to CASSEATGGHYGYTF.

This chain joins TRBV4-1 and TRBJ1-2; 8 bases agree with TRBD1. Germline V gene data show CDR1 as MGHRA and CDR2 as YSYEKL. V lost 1 base to trimming and J lost 6 bases; unmatched junction nucleotides: 7. CDR3 length: 15 amino acids. The CDR3, as DNA: TGCGCCAGCAGCCAAGCATTGGACAGGGAGCATGGCTACACCTTC. Translated: CASSQALDREHGYTF.

The chain couples TRBV27 to TRBJ2-7; 10 bases agree with TRBD2. This CDR3 is 16 amino acids long. After removal of 5 bases from V and 0 bases from J, the junction contained 7 bases not matched to a gene. Germline loops: CDR1 MNHEY, CDR2 SMNVEV (reference sequence). Here the CDR3 DNA reads TGTGCCAGCAGTGCGGTAGCGGGAGGCCTCTCCTACGAGCAGTACTTC. Its protein product is CASSAVAGGLSYEQYF.

J is TRBJ2-2 and V is TRBV4-2; 7 bases line up with TRBD2. CDR1 is LGHNA, CDR2 YNFKEQ, per germline. The V and J ends lost 1 base and 4 bases, in that order; junction bases with no gene match: 12. The CDR3 is 18 amino acids. The CDR3 bases are TGTGCCAGCAGCCAAGTCTTAGCGGGCCCTGAGAGCACCGGGGAGCTGTTTTTT. Its protein is CASSQVLAGPESTGELFF.

This CDR3 reads CASSLHRGIGEQYF. CDR3 DNA sequence: TGTGCCAGCAGCTTGCACAGGGGAATAGGGGAGCAGTACTTC. This sequence joins TRBV5-6 and TRBJ2-7; 7 bases fit TRBD1. From germline, CDR1 is SGHDT and CDR2 YYEEEE. The J segment lost 7 bases and the V segment lost 1 base, leaving 8 bases of the junction unmatched. The CDR3 sequence is 14 residues long. Combining the CDR3 with reference TRBV5-6 and TRBJ2-7 gives the whole variable domain DAGVTQSPTHLIKTRGQQVTLRCSPKSGHDTVSWYQQALGQGPQFIFQYYEEEERQRGNFPDRFSGHQFPNYSSELNVNALLLGDSALYLCASSLHRGIGEQYFGPGTRLTVT.

V and J are TRBV30 and TRBJ2-7, with TRBD1 matching over 9 bases. The V gene's germline CDR1 is GTSNPN and CDR2 SVGIG (reference sequence). There are 14 residues in the CDR3. The V gene end was trimmed by 3 bases and the J gene end by 3 bases; junction bases not matched to a gene: 6. CDR3 in amino acids: CAWRGGTGNYEQYF. CDR3 DNA: TGTGCCTGGAGGGGTGGGACAGGGAACTACGAGCAGTACTTC.

The chain recombines TRBV28 with TRBJ2-6; D is unresolved. Between the trimmed V and J ends, which lost 6 bases and 0 bases, there was a span of 6 bases. From germline, CDR1 is MDHEN and CDR2 SYDVKM. The CDR3 loop spans 14 amino acids. The CDR3 DNA sequence: TGTGCCAGCAGCTCTTTCTCTGGGGCCAACGTCCTGACTTTC. It codes for CASSSFSGANVLTF. The full variable domain, rest sourced from reference TRBV28 and TRBJ2-6, is DVKVTQSSRYLVKRTGEKVFLECVQDMDHENMFWYRQDPGLGLRLIYFSYDVKMKEKGDIPEGYSVSREKKERFSLILESASTNQTSMYLCASSSFSGANVLTFGAGSRLTVL.

This clone was recorded a few times. The chain combines TRBV4-3 with TRBJ2-3; 9 bases map to TRBD1. Germline CDR1 and CDR2: LGHNA and YSLEER. CDR3 length: 14 amino acids. V shed 4 bases, J shed 4 bases, and the junction held 3 bases outside the gene matches. The CDR3 DNA sequence: TGCGCCAGCAGCCCCGGGACAGGGCCAGATACGCAGTATTTT. It encodes CASSPGTGPDTQYF.

This clone was seen once. The chain carries TRBV7-9 and TRBJ1-1; the match to TRBD1 covers 12 bases. V lost 2 bases to trimming and J lost 6 bases; unmatched junction nucleotides: 10. This CDR3 has 17 residues. Germline V gene data show CDR1 as SEHNR and CDR2 as FQNEAQ (reference sequence). CDR3 loop: CASSLPGTGGAYAEAFF. The DNA for the CDR3 is TGTGCCAGCAGCTTACCAGGGACAGGGGGCGCTTACGCTGAAGCTTTCTTT.

The rearrangement joins TRBV4-2 to TRBJ2-2, with D maybe TRBD2 (6 bases). CDR3 length equals 17 residues. Per the germline V gene, CDR1 is LGHNA and CDR2 is YNFKEQ. Between the trimmed V and J ends, which lost 4 bases and 1 base, there was a span of 16 bases. The CDR3 protein is CASSPTGTRGNTGELFF. The CDR3 DNA is TGTGCCAGCAGCCCCACCGGGACTCGAGGGAACACCGGGGAGCTGTTTTTT.

The J gene is TRBJ1-5, the V gene TRBV28, with 7 nucleotides matching TRBD1. With V trimmed by 7 bases and J by 7 bases, 4 bases remained unmatched. Germline CDR1 reads MDHEN; CDR2 reads SYDVKM. The CDR3 has 12 amino acids. CDR3 sequence (DNA): TGTGCCAGCAACAGGGGCCCCCAGCCCCAGCATTTT. Translation gives CASNRGPQPQHF.

V usage is TRBV5-1 and J usage is TRBJ2-3; D is unresolved. The length of the CDR3 is 17 residues. Trimming shortened V by 0 bases and J by 1 base, and 15 bases separated the two germline ends. The germline V gene encodes CDR1 SGHRS and CDR2 YFSETQ. In DNA, the CDR3 is TGCGCCAGCAGCTTGGCCCGGTCCCACCTTCGCACAGATACGCAGTATTTT. It specifies CASSLARSHLRTDTQYF.

Concerning this clone: An end of the junction does not agree with germline; a read error may underlie this. The rearrangement joins TRBV7-9 to TRBJ1-1; D is undetermined. The CDR3 is 12 amino acids. In germline, CDR1 is SEHNR, CDR2 FQNEAQ (reference sequence). CDR3 nucleotides: TGTTCCAGCAGCCCAATCCACACTGAAGCTTTCTTT. Its protein is CSSSPIHTEAFF.

The CDR3 sequence is CSVSEAEAFF. CDR3 bases: TGCAGCGTTTCTGAGGCTGAAGCTTTCTTT. This chain joins TRBV29-1 and TRBJ1-1; D not resolved. Trimming removed 5 bases from V and 6 bases from J, with 7 bases in between. Per germline, CDR1 SQVTM and CDR2 ANQGSEA. This CDR3 has 10 residues.

This clone was counted a few times. The DNA of the CDR3 is TGCGCCAGCAGCCAAGATCCAGGGGGCAGGTCTGGGGCCAACGTCCTGACTTTC. It specifies CASSQDPGGRSGANVLTF. The rearrangement uses TRBV4-3 and TRBJ2-6; 8 positions agree with TRBD1. The V gene end was trimmed by 0 bases and the J gene end by 1 base; junction bases not matched to a gene: 5. This CDR3 spans 18 amino acids. Germline lookup yields CDR1 LGHNA and CDR2 YSLEER.

V usage is TRBV19 and J usage is TRBJ1-2; 7 positions match TRBD1. Trimming at V came to 9 bases and at J to 0 bases, leaving 7 bases not matched to a gene. The CDR3 spans 14 residues. Germline CDR1 and CDR2: LNHDA and SQIVND (reference sequence). The CDR3 DNA reads TGTGCCAGCAAACGACAGGGTTCTAACTATGGCTACACCTTC. It encodes CASKRQGSNYGYTF.

The V and J genes are TRBV29-1 and TRBJ2-3; possible D gene TRBD2, 5 bases. The CDR3 contains 15 residues. CDR1 SQVTM and CDR2 ANQGSEA come from the germline V gene. Trimming shortened V by 4 bases and J by 4 bases, and 18 bases separated the two germline ends. The CDR3 loop is CSVVRGLSFADTQYF. The CDR3 DNA follows: TGCAGCGTTGTTCGCGGGTTAAGTTTCGCAGATACGCAGTATTTT.

This chain uses TRBV9 with TRBJ2-7; the match to TRBD2 covers 13 bases. Germline trimming cut 3 bases from V and 2 bases from J; bases unmatched to any gene: 2. The CDR3 is made up of 15 amino acids. Germline V gene sequence: CDR1 SGDLS, CDR2 YYNGEE. CDR3 nucleotide sequence: TGTGCCAGCAGCGGGGGACTAGCGGGGACCTACGAGCAGTACTTC. Amino acids: CASSGGLAGTYEQYF.